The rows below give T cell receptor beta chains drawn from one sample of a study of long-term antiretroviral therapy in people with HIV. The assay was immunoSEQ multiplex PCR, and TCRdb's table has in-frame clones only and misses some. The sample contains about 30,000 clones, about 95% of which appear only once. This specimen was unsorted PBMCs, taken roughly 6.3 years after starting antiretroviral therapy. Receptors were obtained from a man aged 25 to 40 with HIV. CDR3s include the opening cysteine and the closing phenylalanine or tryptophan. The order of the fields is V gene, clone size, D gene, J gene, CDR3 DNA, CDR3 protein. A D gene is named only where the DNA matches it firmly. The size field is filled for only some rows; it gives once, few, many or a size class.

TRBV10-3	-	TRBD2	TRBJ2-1	TGTGCCGCTCGGGGGGGGTACAATGAGCAGTTCTTC	CAARGGYNEQFF
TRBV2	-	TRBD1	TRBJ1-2	TGTGCCAGCAGTGAGCGACAGGGGGCTTTCTATGGCTACACCTTC	CASSERQGAFYGYTF
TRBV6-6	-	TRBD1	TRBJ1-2	TGTGCCAGCAGTTATGGGGCAGGGGGCGGCTACACCTTC	CASSYGAGGGYTF
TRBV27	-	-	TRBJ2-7	TGTGCCAGCAGTTTATCAGGGCTAACCTTGCACGAGCAGTACTTC	CASSLSGLTLHEQYF
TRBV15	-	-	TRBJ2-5	TGTGCCACCAGCAGAGTCTCGCCTACTGGTGAGACCCAGTACTTC	CATSRVSPTGETQYF
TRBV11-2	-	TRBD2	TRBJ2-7	TGTGCCAGCAGCTCCCGGGGAGGGGAGCAGTACTTC	CASSSRGGEQYF
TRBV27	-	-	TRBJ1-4	TGTGCCAGCAGTTCCCTTGCTCGAACTGGTAATAGTGGAAAACTGTTTTTT	CASSSLARTGNSGKLFF
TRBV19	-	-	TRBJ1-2	TGTGCCAGTAGTAAAAACCCCACGTGGGGAGGCTACACCTTC	CASSKNPTWGGYTF
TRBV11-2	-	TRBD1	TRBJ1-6	TGTGCCAGCAGCTCCGGGACAGCAAATTCACCCCTCCACTTT	CASSSGTANSPLHF
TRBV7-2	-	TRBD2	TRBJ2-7	TGTGCCAGCAGTCCAGGGCCGGGACTAGCGTCGTACGAGCAGTACTTC	CASSPGPGLASYEQYF
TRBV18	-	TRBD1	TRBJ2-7	TGTGCCAGCTCACCCAAAGGGACAGGACTCTCCTACGAGCAGTACTTC	CASSPKGTGLSYEQYF
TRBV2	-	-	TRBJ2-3	TGTGCCAGCAGGGGCCCGAGAGATACGCAGTATTTT	CASRGPRDTQYF
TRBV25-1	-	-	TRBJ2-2	TGTGCCAGCATTCCGGGATCAAACACCGGGGAGCTGTTTTTT	CASIPGSNTGELFF
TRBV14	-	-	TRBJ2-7	TGTGCCAGCAGCCAGCCAGGGGGGTTAAGAAACGAGCAGTACTTC	CASSQPGGLRNEQYF
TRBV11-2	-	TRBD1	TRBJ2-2	TGTGCCAGCAGCTTACAGGGGGCAGAGACCGGGGAGCTGTTTTTT	CASSLQGAETGELFF
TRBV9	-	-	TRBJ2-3	TGTGCCAGCAGCGTAGGAGTTACGACAGATACGCAGTATTTT	CASSVGVTTDTQYF
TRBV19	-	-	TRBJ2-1	TGTGCCAGTAGTCCGAATTCTGAGCGCCATGAGCAGTTCTTC	CASSPNSERHEQFF
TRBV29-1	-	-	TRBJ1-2	TGCAGCGTTCTTTGGACAGTCAACTATGGCTACACCTTC	CSVLWTVNYGYTF
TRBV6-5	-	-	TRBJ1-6	TGTGCCAGCAGTCCCGATGGGAATTCACCCCTCCACTTT	CASSPDGNSPLHF
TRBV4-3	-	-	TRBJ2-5	TGCGCCAGCAGCCAAGGGCCTGGGATGGAGACCCAGTACTTC	CASSQGPGMETQYF
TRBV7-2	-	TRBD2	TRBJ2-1	TGTGCCAGCAGCCTCCGGACTAGCGGGAGCCGCGAGCAGTTCTTC	CASSLRTSGSREQFF
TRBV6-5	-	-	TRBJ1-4	TGTGCCTCAGGGGAGATTAATGAAAAACTGTTTTTT	CASGEINEKLFF
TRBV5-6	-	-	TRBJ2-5	TGTGCCAGCAGCACCCGGGAGACCCAGTACTTC	CASSTRETQYF
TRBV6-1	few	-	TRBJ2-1	TGTGCCAGCAGTGACAGCTCCTACAATGAGCAGTTCTTC	CASSDSSYNEQFF